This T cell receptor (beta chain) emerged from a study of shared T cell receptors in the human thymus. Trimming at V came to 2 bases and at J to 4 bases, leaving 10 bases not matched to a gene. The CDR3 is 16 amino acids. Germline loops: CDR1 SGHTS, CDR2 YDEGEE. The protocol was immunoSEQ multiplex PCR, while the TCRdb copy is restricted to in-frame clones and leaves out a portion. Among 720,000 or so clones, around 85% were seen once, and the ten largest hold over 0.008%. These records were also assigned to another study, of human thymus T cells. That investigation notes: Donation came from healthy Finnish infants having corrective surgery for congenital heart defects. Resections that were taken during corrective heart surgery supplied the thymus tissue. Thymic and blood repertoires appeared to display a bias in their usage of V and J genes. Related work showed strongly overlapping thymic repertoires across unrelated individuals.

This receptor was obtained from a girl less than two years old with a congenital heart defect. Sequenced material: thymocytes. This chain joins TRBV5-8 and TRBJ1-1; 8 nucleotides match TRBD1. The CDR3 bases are TGTGCCAGCAGCTTCCTCCTCAGGGGGCGAGGCACTGAAGCTTTCTTT. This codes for CASSFLLRGRGTEAFF.